This entry concerns a single T cell receptor beta chain. Its cognate antigen is unknown. This record belongs to a study of T cell responses to AZD1222 COVID-19 vaccine. General observations from the study: Compared with day 0, the breadth and depth of the Spike-specific TCR repertoire rose significantly after two doses of AZD1222. Only a handful of AZD1222 recipients, roughly six in all, had baseline seropositivity. Repertoire sampling happened only post peak T cell response. Spike was spanned by vaccine-associated CD4 TCRs, with dominance at 160-218 and 743-854.

Libraries were prepared by immunoSEQ multiplex PCR; TCRdb keeps only in-frame clonotypes and omits some of them. The table shows more than 95,000 clones, with roughly 86% occurring only once. The CDR3 runs 13 residues. The ends were cut back, 2 bases at V and 5 bases at J, with 9 bases in the middle. Germline values: CDR1 MNHEY, CDR2 SMNVEV (reference sequence). This specimen consisted of peripheral blood, obtained 28 days after the second dose of the MenACWY control vaccine. The chain links TRBV27 to TRBJ2-5, with D uncertain. This receptor was identified in an adult who received the MenACWY meningococcal vaccine as a control. The CDR3 is CASSLRRSETQYF. The CDR3 nucleotides read TGTGCCAGCAGTTTACGGCGGTCCGAGACCCAGTACTTC.